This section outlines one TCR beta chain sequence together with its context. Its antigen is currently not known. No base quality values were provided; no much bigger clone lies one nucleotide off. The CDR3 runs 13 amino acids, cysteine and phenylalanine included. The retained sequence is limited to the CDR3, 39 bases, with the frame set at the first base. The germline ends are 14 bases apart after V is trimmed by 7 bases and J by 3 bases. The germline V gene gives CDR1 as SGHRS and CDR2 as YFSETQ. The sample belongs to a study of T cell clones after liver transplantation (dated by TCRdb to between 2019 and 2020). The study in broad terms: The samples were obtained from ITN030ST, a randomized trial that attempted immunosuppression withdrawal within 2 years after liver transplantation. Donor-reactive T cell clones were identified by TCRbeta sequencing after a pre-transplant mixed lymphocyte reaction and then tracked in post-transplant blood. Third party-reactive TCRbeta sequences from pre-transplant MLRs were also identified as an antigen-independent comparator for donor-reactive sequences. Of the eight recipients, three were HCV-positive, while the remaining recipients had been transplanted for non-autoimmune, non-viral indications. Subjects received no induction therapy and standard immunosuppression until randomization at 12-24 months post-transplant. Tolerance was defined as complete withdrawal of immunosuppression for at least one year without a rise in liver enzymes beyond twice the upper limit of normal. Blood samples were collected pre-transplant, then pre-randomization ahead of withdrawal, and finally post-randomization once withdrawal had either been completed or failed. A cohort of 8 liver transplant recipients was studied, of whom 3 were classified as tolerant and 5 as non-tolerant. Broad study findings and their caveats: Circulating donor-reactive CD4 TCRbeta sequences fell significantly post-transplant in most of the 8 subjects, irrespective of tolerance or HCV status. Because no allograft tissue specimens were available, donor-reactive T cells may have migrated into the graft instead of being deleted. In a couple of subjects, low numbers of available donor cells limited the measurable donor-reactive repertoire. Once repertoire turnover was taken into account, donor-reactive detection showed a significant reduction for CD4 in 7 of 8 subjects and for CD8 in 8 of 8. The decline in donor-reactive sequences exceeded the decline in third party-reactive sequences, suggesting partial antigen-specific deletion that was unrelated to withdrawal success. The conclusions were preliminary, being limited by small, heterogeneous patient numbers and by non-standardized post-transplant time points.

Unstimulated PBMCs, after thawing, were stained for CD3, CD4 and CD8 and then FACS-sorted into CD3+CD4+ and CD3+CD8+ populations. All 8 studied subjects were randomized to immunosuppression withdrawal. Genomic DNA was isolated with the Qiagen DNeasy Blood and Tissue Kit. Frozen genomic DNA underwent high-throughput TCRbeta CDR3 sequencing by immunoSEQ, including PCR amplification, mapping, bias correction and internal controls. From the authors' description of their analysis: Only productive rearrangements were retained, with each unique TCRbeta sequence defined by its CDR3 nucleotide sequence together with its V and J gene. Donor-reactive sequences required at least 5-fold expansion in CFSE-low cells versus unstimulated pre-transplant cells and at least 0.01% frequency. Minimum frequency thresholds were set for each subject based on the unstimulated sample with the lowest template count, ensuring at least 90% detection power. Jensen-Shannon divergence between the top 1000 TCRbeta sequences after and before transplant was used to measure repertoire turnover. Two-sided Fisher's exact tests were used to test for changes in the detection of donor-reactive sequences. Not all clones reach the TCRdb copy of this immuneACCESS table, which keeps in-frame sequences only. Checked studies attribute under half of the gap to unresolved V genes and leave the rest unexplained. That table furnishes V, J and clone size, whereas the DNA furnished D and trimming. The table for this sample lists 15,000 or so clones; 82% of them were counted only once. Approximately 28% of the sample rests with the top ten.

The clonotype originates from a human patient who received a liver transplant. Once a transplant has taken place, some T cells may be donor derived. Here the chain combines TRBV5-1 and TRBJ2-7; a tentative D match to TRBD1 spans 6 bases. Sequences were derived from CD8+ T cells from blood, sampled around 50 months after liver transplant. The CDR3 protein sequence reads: CASVGDTHYEQYF. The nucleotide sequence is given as TGCGCCAGCGTAGGGGACACCCACTACGAGCAGTACTTC.